The 28 T cell receptor beta chains given below trace back to one sample, sequenced in a study of T cell responses to AZD1222 COVID-19 vaccine. Clones were read by immunoSEQ multiplex PCR, and TCRdb kept only the in-frame ones, dropping some. This sample has under 95,000 clones; around 90% occur once, and the top ten carry 1.3% to 1.5%. Here the sequenced sample was peripheral blood, taken 28 days after the second AZD1222 dose. The receptors here all came from an adult who received the AZD1222 COVID-19 vaccine.

This clone showed up just once. The chain links TRBV28 to TRBJ1-4; D gene uncertain. There are 14 residues in the CDR3. V lost 1 base to trimming and J lost 5 bases, with 8 bases between them. Germline CDR1 reads MDHEN; CDR2 reads SYDVKM. The CDR3 DNA reads as TGTGCCAGCAGTTTATCCGCGAGGAATGAAAAACTGTTTTTT. Residues: CASSLSARNEKLFF.

The chain has TRBV21-1 and TRBJ2-1. TRBV21-1 is recorded as a pseudogene. The CDR3 is 13 residues long. CDR3 region: CASSKGGYNEQFF. The CDR3 DNA reads TGTGCCAGCAGCAAAGGGGGCTACAATGAGCAGTTCTTC.

The chain uses TRBV18 and TRBJ2-7, with D tentatively TRBD1 (6 bases). The CDR3 runs 14 residues. Trimming took off 3 bases at V and 0 bases at J, with 9 bases between the two ends. In germline, CDR1 is KGHSH, CDR2 LQKENI. The DNA of the CDR3 is TGTGCCAGCTCACCCCGGGACAACTCCTACGAGCAGTACTTC. Protein: CASSPRDNSYEQYF.

V is TRBV15 and J is TRBJ1-5, with a weak D call TRBD1 (6 bases). This CDR3 has 16 amino acids. With 5 bases removed from V and 6 bases from J, the gap between germline ends came to 20 bases. Germline CDR1 is LNHNV and CDR2 is YYDKDF (reference sequence). CDR3 loop: CATSVIFSGDRQPQHF. In DNA, the CDR3 is TGTGCCACCAGCGTCATCTTTTCAGGGGATCGTCAGCCCCAGCATTTT. The full variable domain, completed using reference TRBV15 and TRBJ1-5, is DAMVIQNPRYQVTQFGKPVTLSCSQTLNHNVMYWYQQKSSQAPKLLFHYYDKDFNNEADTPDNFQSRRPNTSFCFLDIRSPGLGDTAMYLCATSVIFSGDRQPQHFGDGTRLSIL.

This rearrangement joins TRBV7-2 to TRBJ2-3; TRBD2 aligns across 10 bases. CDR1 is SGHTA and CDR2 is FQGNSA in the germline V gene. The CDR3 has 15 residues. J gave up 2 bases and V 5 bases, and 4 bases lay outside the gene matches. The CDR3 here is CASSTSGDPTDTQYF. For the CDR3, the DNA is TGTGCCAGCAGCACTAGCGGGGACCCCACAGATACGCAGTATTTT. The variable domain in full, completed from reference TRBV7-2 and TRBJ2-3, reads GAGVSQSPSNKVTEKGKDVELRCDPISGHTALYWYRQSLGQGLEFLIYFQGNSAPDKSGLPSDRFSAERTGGSVSTLTIQRTQQEDSAVYLCASSTSGDPTDTQYFGPGTRLTVL.

The chain has TRBV28 and TRBJ1-6; TRBD1 matches 8 bases. This CDR3 contains 14 residues. V lost 6 bases to trimming and J lost 5 bases; unmatched junction nucleotides: 3. CDR1 and CDR2 (germline): MDHEN, SYDVKM. The CDR3 sequence is CASRGQANNSPLHF. The DNA for the CDR3 is TGTGCCAGCAGGGGACAGGCGAATAATTCACCCCTCCACTTT.

The chain's CDR3 is CASSYSVAGSQPQHF. DNA of the CDR3: TGTGCCAGTAGCTATTCTGTGGCCGGCAGTCAGCCCCAGCATTTT. The genes are TRBV19 and TRBJ1-5; D uncertain. The ends were cut back, 6 bases at V and 6 bases at J, with 18 bases in the middle. Germline V CDR1 and CDR2: LNHDA, SQIVND (reference sequence). The CDR3 spans 15 residues.

This clone was observed a handful of times. This chain links TRBV6-5 with TRBJ1-1; D is undetermined. The V end lost 7 bases, the J end lost 0 bases, and 9 bases lay between the germline ends. The CDR3 is 13 residues long. Germline V gives CDR1 MNHEY, CDR2 SVGAGI. CDR3 bases: TGTGCCAGCATTCCGCCCCTGAACACTGAAGCTTTCTTT. It encodes CASIPPLNTEAFF.

The J gene is TRBJ1-1, the V gene TRBV6-4, with D unclear. CDR1 is MRHNA, CDR2 SNTAGT, per germline. Trimming took 3 bases from V and 1 from J, leaving 6 bases between them. The CDR3 loop spans 13 amino acids. The CDR3 DNA is TGTGCCAGCAGTGAACGGGGGAACACTGAAGCTTTCTTT. Translation: CASSERGNTEAFF.

V is TRBV7-8 and J is TRBJ1-2; D is undetermined. V was trimmed by 2 bases and J by 1 base, leaving 14 bases between them. The length of the CDR3 is 16 residues. In germline, CDR1 is SGHVS, CDR2 FQNEAQ. CDR3 region: CASSLKYPEDNYGYTF. For the CDR3, the DNA is TGTGCCAGCAGCTTAAAGTACCCGGAGGATAACTATGGCTACACCTTC.

This rearrangement joins TRBV9 to TRBJ2-3; 8 nucleotides align to TRBD2. The CDR3 contains 16 residues. V lost 3 bases and J lost 4; bases outside the gene matches: 10. CDR1 is SGDLS and CDR2 is YYNGEE in the germline V gene. For the CDR3, the DNA is TGTGCCAGCAGCGGAGACCGGGGGGGCCTAGCAGATACGCAGTATTTT. This encodes CASSGDRGGLADTQYF.

This rearrangement joins TRBV28 to TRBJ2-3; 9 bases are a match to TRBD1. CDR3 length: 14 residues. Per germline, CDR1 MDHEN and CDR2 SYDVKM. V lost 6 bases and J lost 4; bases outside the gene matches: 5. The CDR3 DNA reads TGTGCCAGCAGGGGACAGGGTAGGTCAGATACGCAGTATTTT. Amino acids: CASRGQGRSDTQYF.

The table lists this clone with a count of one. The rearrangement links TRBV4-3 to TRBJ2-7; D remains ambiguous. The V gene's germline CDR1 is LGHNA and CDR2 YSLEER. The CDR3 covers 14 residues. V lost 0 bases to trimming and J lost 1 base, with 7 bases between them. The chain's CDR3 is CASSQDAGSYEQYF. CDR3 DNA sequence: TGCGCCAGCAGCCAAGACGCCGGGTCCTACGAGCAGTACTTC.

The rearrangement uses TRBV3-1 (or the pseudogene TRBV3-2) and TRBJ1-3; the D is unclear. V was shortened by 1 base and J by 2 bases, with 9 bases between the two germline ends. This CDR3 has 15 amino acids. Germline CDR1 reads LGHDT; CDR2 reads YNNKEL (reference sequence). The CDR3 region is CASSQGTHTGNTIYF. In DNA form, the CDR3 reads TGTGCCAGCAGCCAAGGTACTCACACTGGAAACACCATATATTTT.

The V gene is TRBV9, the J gene TRBJ2-7; TRBD1 agrees at 8 bases. The junction had 4 bases not matched to a gene; V was cut back by 1 base and J by 1 base. The germline V gene has CDR1 SGDLS and CDR2 YYNGEE. The CDR3 length is 15 residues. The CDR3 sequence: CASSVTGDRSYEQYF. The CDR3, as DNA: TGTGCCAGCAGCGTAACGGGGGACAGGTCCTACGAGCAGTACTTC.

J is TRBJ1-2 and V is TRBV30, with TRBD1 identical over 10 bases. The J segment lost 8 bases and the V segment lost 3 bases, leaving 6 bases of the junction unmatched. The CDR3 sequence is 13 residues long. Germline CDR1 GTSNPN, CDR2 SVGIG (reference sequence). CDR3 nucleotides: TGTGCCTGGAGGTTCGGGACAGGGGTCGGCTACACCTTC. Translated: CAWRFGTGVGYTF.

CDR3 sequence: CASSPGTGGSTNEKLFF. The CDR3 nucleotides read TGTGCCAGCTCACCAGGGACAGGGGGCAGCACTAATGAAAAACTGTTTTTT. V and J are TRBV18 and TRBJ1-4; the match to TRBD1 covers 12 bases. V shed 2 bases, J shed 2 bases, and the junction held 3 bases outside the gene matches. This CDR3 has 17 residues. Germline V lookup: CDR1 KGHSH, CDR2 LQKENI.

V is TRBV5-1 and J is TRBJ1-2; the match to TRBD1 covers 7 bases. Germline V gene data show CDR1 as SGHRS and CDR2 as YFSETQ. This CDR3 comprises 15 residues. After removal of 4 bases from V and 4 bases from J, the junction contained 10 bases not matched to a gene. This CDR3 reads CASSPTDRVGYGYTF. CDR3 nucleotides: TGCGCCAGCAGCCCAACAGACAGGGTGGGCTATGGCTACACCTTC.

The rearrangement uses TRBV3-1 (or the pseudogene TRBV3-2) and TRBJ1-5; 9 bases match TRBD1. Germline CDR1 is LGHDT and CDR2 is YNNKEL (reference sequence). V was pared by 3 bases and J by 1 base, with 4 bases of the junction left unmatched. This CDR3 has 16 amino acids. The CDR3 spells CASSQDRGISNQPQHF. In nucleotides, the CDR3 is TGTGCCAGCAGCCAGGACAGGGGAATAAGCAATCAGCCCCAGCATTTT.

The V gene is TRBV5-1, the J gene TRBJ2-2; TRBD1 or TRBD2 may be the D gene (5 bases each). Germline V gives CDR1 SGHRS, CDR2 YFSETQ. The CDR3 is 18 residues long. Trimming shortened V by 3 bases and J by 4 bases, and 22 bases separated the two germline ends. This CDR3 reads CASSSGDPNSWGTGELFF. The CDR3 nucleotides are TGCGCCAGCAGCTCCGGGGACCCCAATTCCTGGGGCACCGGGGAGCTGTTTTTT. The complete variable domain, with remaining parts taken from reference TRBV5-1 and TRBJ2-2, reads KAGVTQTPRYLIKTRGQQVTLSCSPISGHRSVSWYQQTPGQGLQFLFEYFSETQRNKGNFPGRFSGRQFSNSRSEMNVSTLELGDSALYLCASSSGDPNSWGTGELFFGEGSRLTVL.

The chain has TRBV6-6 and TRBJ1-2; 7 bases line up with TRBD1. Looked up from germline, CDR1 is MNHNY and CDR2 is SVGAGI (reference sequence). CDR3 size: 14 residues. The V gene end was trimmed by 5 bases and the J gene end by 1 base; junction bases not matched to a gene: 4. This chain's CDR3 is CASSNRQGNYGYTF. The CDR3 DNA reads as TGTGCCAGCAGTAACCGACAGGGTAACTATGGCTACACCTTC.

This clone was observed once. The chain has TRBV9 and TRBJ2-3; a weak D match, TRBD2 (7 bases). Per the germline V gene, CDR1 is SGDLS and CDR2 is YYNGEE. The CDR3 spans 16 residues. Trimming cost V 3 bases and J 0 bases, with 14 bases left between them. Here the CDR3 reads CASSAGASGSTDTQYF. As DNA, the CDR3 is TGTGCCAGCAGCGCGGGGGCTAGCGGTAGCACAGATACGCAGTATTTT.

CDR3 amino acids: CASSPRVGRNNQPQHF. CDR3 DNA sequence: TGTGCCAGCAGCCCCAGGGTGGGTCGGAACAATCAGCCCCAGCATTTT. The chain couples TRBV7-2 to TRBJ1-5, with a possible D match to TRBD1 (5 bases). Germline V gene lookup returns CDR1 SGHTA and CDR2 FQGNSA. The CDR3 is 16 amino acids. V was pared by 5 bases and J by 3 bases, with 17 bases between.

This clone showed up just once. This chain links TRBV5-4 with TRBJ1-4; D remains unclear. From germline, CDR1 is SGHNT and CDR2 YYREEE (reference sequence). V was pared by 4 bases and J by 0 bases, with 7 bases between. This CDR3 has 14 amino acids. The CDR3 nucleotides read TGTGCCAGCAGCAGAGCGTCAACTAATGAAAAACTGTTTTTT. Its protein is CASSRASTNEKLFF.

V gene TRBV7-2 combines with J gene TRBJ2-1; TRBD2 might be the D (6 bases). This CDR3 is 13 amino acids long. With 2 bases removed from V and 9 bases from J, the gap between germline ends came to 11 bases. From germline, CDR1 is SGHTA and CDR2 FQGNSA. The CDR3 sequence: CASSLLGGGEQFF. The CDR3 DNA follows: TGTGCCAGCAGCTTACTGGGAGGCGGTGAGCAGTTCTTC.

The chain links TRBV4-1 to TRBJ2-1, with D perhaps matching TRBD2 (5 bases). V was pared by 5 bases and J by 0 bases, with 8 bases between. The CDR3 sequence is 14 residues long. Germline V gene lookup returns CDR1 MGHRA and CDR2 YSYEKL. The CDR3 sequence: CASSSGNSYNEQFF. For the CDR3, the DNA is TGCGCCAGCAGCTCCGGGAACTCCTACAATGAGCAGTTCTTC.

The chain carries TRBV5-1 and TRBJ1-1; no clear D gene. The CDR3 consists of 14 residues. Per germline, CDR1 SGHRS and CDR2 YFSETQ. V was pared by 1 base and J by 4 bases, with 11 bases between. The CDR3 DNA sequence: TGCGCCAGCAGCTTGAATCCGGGAGTCACTGAAGCTTTCTTT. Protein: CASSLNPGVTEAFF. Looking up the rest from reference TRBV5-1 and TRBJ1-1 gives the full variable domain: KAGVTQTPRYLIKTRGQQVTLSCSPISGHRSVSWYQQTPGQGLQFLFEYFSETQRNKGNFPGRFSGRQFSNSRSEMNVSTLELGDSALYLCASSLNPGVTEAFFGQGTRLTVV.

The chain combines TRBV4-1 with TRBJ2-5, with 7 positions matching TRBD2. Losses at the gene ends were 3 bases for V and 5 bases for J; bases not matched to a gene: 3. The CDR3 spans 13 residues. CDR1 and CDR2 (germline): MGHRA, YSYEKL. The CDR3, as DNA: TGCGCCAGCAGCCAGACGGGGGGTGAGACCCAGTACTTC. This sequence encodes CASSQTGGETQYF.